The next 9 T cell receptor beta chains were all read from a single sample in a study of blood T cell repertoires in COVID-19. Assay: immunoSEQ multiplex PCR; the TCRdb copy retains only in-frame clones and omits some. The sample carries hundreds of thousands of clones, around 88% recorded once. The sequenced sample consisted of peripheral blood. These receptors were taken from a woman younger than 45 who had recovered from COVID-19.

In its sample, this clone was seen once. The chain recombines TRBV28 with TRBJ1-2, with TRBD1 matching over 7 bases. This CDR3 spans 17 amino acids. CDR1 and CDR2 (germline): MDHEN, SYDVKM. J was trimmed by 1 base and V by 5 bases; bases with no gene match: 13. In nucleotides, the CDR3 is TGTGCCAGCAGTGCCCCACTCCGGGACAGTTTTAACTATGGCTACACCTTC. It is translated as CASSAPLRDSFNYGYTF.

This clone was detected only once. The CDR3 region has the DNA TGTGCCAGCAGCATAAGACACAACACTGAAGCTTTCTTT. Translated: CASSIRHNTEAFF. This chain uses TRBV11-3 with TRBJ1-1; no firm D call. The germline V gene has CDR1 SGHNT and CDR2 YENEEA. Between the trimmed V and J ends, which lost 5 bases and 2 bases, there was a span of 9 bases. CDR3 length: 13 residues.

This chain joins TRBV18 and TRBJ2-5, with TRBD2 as a possible D gene (6 bases). Looked up from germline, CDR1 is KGHSH and CDR2 is LQKENI. Between the trimmed V and J ends, which lost 9 bases and 1 base, there was a span of 15 bases. There are 14 residues in the CDR3. The CDR3, as DNA: TGTGCCAGGCGCCCCGCGGGATTCCAAGAGACCCAGTACTTC. Its translation is CARRPAGFQETQYF.

The chain uses TRBV7-3 and TRBJ2-3; no clear D gene. V was clipped by 5 bases and J by 4 bases, with 10 bases between them. Germline-derived CDR1 and CDR2 are SGHTA and FQGTGA. The CDR3 is 13 amino acids. CDR3 DNA: TGTGCCAGCAGCCGCGTCGTGGCAGATACGCAGTATTTT. Translating it yields CASSRVVADTQYF.

The chain uses TRBV4-2 and TRBJ1-5; maybe TRBD1 (6 bases). The CDR3 loop spans 13 amino acids. The V and J ends lost 4 bases and 4 bases respectively, with 8 bases between them. Germline lookup yields CDR1 LGHNA and CDR2 YNFKEQ. The CDR3 loop is CASSRDRNQPQHF. CDR3 in DNA: TGTGCCAGCAGCCGTGACAGGAATCAGCCCCAGCATTTT.

This clone has only a few counts. V usage is TRBV4-1 and J usage is TRBJ2-7; 7 nucleotides align to TRBD2. CDR1 and CDR2 from the germline V gene are MGHRA and YSYEKL. J was trimmed by 4 bases and V by 3 bases; bases with no gene match: 6. This CDR3 comprises 14 residues. Here the CDR3 DNA reads TGCGCCAGCAGCCAGACTAGCTACGGGTACGAGCAGTACTTC. This codes for CASSQTSYGYEQYF.

V and J are TRBV12-5 and TRBJ1-1, with D hard to call. Germline V lookup: CDR1 LGHNT, CDR2 FRNRAP. The CDR3 has 13 amino acids. V was clipped by 3 bases and J by 2 bases, with 7 bases between them. The CDR3 bases are TGTGCTAGTGGTTTTAGAGTAAACACTGAAGCTTTCTTT. Protein sequence: CASGFRVNTEAFF.

This clone has a single count. V is TRBV5-5 and J is TRBJ2-5; possibly TRBD1 for D (6 bases). The CDR3 extends over 14 amino acids. Germline CDR1 is SGHKS and CDR2 is YYEKEE (reference sequence). V lost 3 bases to trimming and J lost 3 bases, with 12 bases between them. For the CDR3, the DNA is TGTGCCAGCAGCTCGCTAAAGGGGGAAGAGACCCAGTACTTC. This gives the protein CASSSLKGEETQYF.

The chain joins TRBV6-1 to TRBJ2-5, with D possibly TRBD1 on 6 matching bases. The CDR3 spans 14 residues. With 3 bases removed from V and 4 bases from J, the gap between germline ends came to 12 bases. Germline V CDR1 and CDR2: MNHNS, SASEGT. The CDR3 region is CASSEGAGRETQYF. The CDR3 nucleotides read TGTGCCAGCAGTGAGGGGGCAGGGCGAGAGACCCAGTACTTC.